A single sample gave rise to the 18 T cell receptor beta chains below, sequenced in a study of blood T cells in healthy people across ages. A second about 7 to 11 cycle PCR used barcoded and J-beta primers. Each CDR3 protein is one row after TCRdb ran MiXCR on the 5' RACE reads. The sample records about 800,000 distinct CDR3 sequences, 25% being singletons. This sample also appeared in a second study, on T cells of mothers and their children.

Sequencing was performed on blood. The receptors were sampled from a boy between 10 and 17 years old in good health.

The chain employs TRBV3-1 and TRBJ2-1; a possible D gene is TRBD2 (5 bases). CDR1 and CDR2 from the germline V gene are LGHDT and YNNKEL (reference sequence). This CDR3 contains 15 residues. The ends were cut back, 1 base at V and 5 bases at J, with 12 bases in the middle. The CDR3 here is CASSQGPGSNNEQFF. CDR3 sequence (DNA): TGTGCCAGCAGCCAAGGGCCGGGGTCTAACAATGAGCAGTTCTTC.

This clonotype was counted between two and nine times. The chain carries TRBV20-1 and TRBJ2-5; TRBD2 aligns across 7 bases. The CDR3 has 13 residues. The germline V gene has CDR1 DFQATT and CDR2 SNEGSKA (reference sequence). J was trimmed by 2 bases and V by 4 bases; bases with no gene match: 4. The CDR3, as DNA: TGCAGTGCTACCTGGGGGGGGCAAGAGACCCAGTACTTC. Protein: CSATWGGQETQYF.

This clonotype was counted a few times. The chain carries TRBV6-5 and TRBJ1-2, with 7 positions matching TRBD1. Germline V gene sequence: CDR1 MNHEY, CDR2 SVGAGI. The J segment lost 4 bases and the V segment lost 2 bases, leaving 4 bases of the junction unmatched. The CDR3 sequence is 14 residues long. The CDR3: CASSYGGQTYGYTF. In DNA form, the CDR3 reads TGTGCCAGCAGTTACGGGGGACAGACCTATGGCTACACCTTC.

The V gene is TRBV20-1, the J gene TRBJ2-3; possibly TRBD1 for D (7 bases). Between the trimmed V and J ends, which lost 2 bases and 3 bases, there was a span of 21 bases. This CDR3 has 17 residues. Germline loops: CDR1 DFQATT, CDR2 SNEGSKA (reference sequence). The CDR3 nucleotides read TGCAGTGCTAGACCACAGGGGCGGGAAAGGGGTACAGATACGCAGTATTTT. Translated, it gives CSARPQGRERGTDTQYF.

The rearrangement uses TRBV24-1 and TRBJ2-1; 12 bases fit TRBD2. The V gene's germline CDR1 is KGHDR and CDR2 SFDVKD. The CDR3 is 16 amino acids. The V and J ends lost 4 bases and 3 bases, in that order; junction bases with no gene match: 3. The CDR3 region is CATSEGLAGFYNEQFF. The CDR3 region has the DNA TGTGCCACCAGTGAGGGACTAGCGGGCTTCTACAATGAGCAGTTCTTC.

The chain employs TRBV7-2 and TRBJ2-7, with D unresolved. Per germline, CDR1 SGHTA and CDR2 FQGNSA. This CDR3 has 14 residues. V gave up 4 bases and J gave up 6 bases, with 16 bases separating them. The CDR3 here is CASSYELLGIEQYF. As DNA, the CDR3 is TGTGCCAGCAGCTATGAACTCTTGGGGATCGAGCAGTACTTC.

Details on this clonotype: One junction end disagrees with the germline gene, perhaps due to a read error. V is TRBV13 and J is TRBJ1-6; TRBD1 aligns across 7 bases. The germline V gene has CDR1 PRHDT and CDR2 FYEKMQ (reference sequence). CDR3 length: 12 amino acids. This CDR3 is CASSGRDSFPQF. DNA for the CDR3: TGTGCCAGCAGCGGTCGGGACAGCTTTCCCCAGTTT.

In the case of this clonotype: An end of the junction does not agree with germline; a read error may underlie this. The chain recombines TRBV20-1 with TRBJ1-2; TRBD1 is a possible D gene (5 bases). Germline V gene sequence: CDR1 DFQATT, CDR2 SNEGSKA (reference sequence). CDR3 size: 12 residues. Written as DNA, the CDR3 is TGCAGTGCTTGGGGCGGCCAATATGGCTACCCCTTC. Encoded protein: CSAWGGQYGYPF.

Only a few counts were recorded for this clonotype. The chain recombines TRBV7-9 with TRBJ1-4; 7 nucleotides agree with TRBD1. Trimming removed 3 bases from V and 6 bases from J; junction bases left unmatched: 7. CDR3 length: 15 residues. CDR1 and CDR2 from the germline V gene are SEHNR and FQNEAQ (reference sequence). CDR3 in DNA: TGTGCCAGCAGCTTCGACAGGGTGGAGGATGAAAAACTGTTTTTT. Protein: CASSFDRVEDEKLFF.

The chain links TRBV12-3 or TRBV12-4 to TRBJ2-7; D is unresolved. V shed 3 bases and J shed 6 bases, with 6 bases lying between them. The CDR3 length is 11 residues. The CDR3 DNA reads as TGTGCCAGCAGTTTGCGAGTCGAGCAGTACTTC. As protein: CASSLRVEQYF.

The J gene is TRBJ1-1, the V gene TRBV2; the D is unclear. The CDR3 length is 10 residues. Per germline, CDR1 SNHLY and CDR2 FYNNEI. The V gene lost 11 bases and the J gene lost 11 bases, with 15 bases spanning the gap. CDR3 bases: TGTGCCGGATCTGTGGGCGAGGCTTTCTTT. It translates to CAGSVGEAFF. Looking up the rest from reference TRBV2 and TRBJ1-1 gives the full variable domain: EPEVTQTPSHQVTQMGQEVILRCVPISNHLYFYWYRQILGQKVEFLVSFYNNEISEKSEIFDDQFSVERPDGSNFTLKIRSTKLEDSAMYFCAGSVGEAFFGQGTRLTVV.

The V gene is TRBV28, the J gene TRBJ2-5; 8 nucleotides line up with TRBD1. Trimming at V came to 3 bases and at J to 4 bases, leaving 7 bases not matched to a gene. The CDR3 spans 15 residues. Germline CDR1 is MDHEN and CDR2 is SYDVKM. The CDR3 here is CASSFSPGGIETQYF. The CDR3 bases are TGTGCCAGCAGTTTTTCCCCAGGGGGCATAGAGACCCAGTACTTC.

The V and J genes are TRBV12-3 or TRBV12-4 and TRBJ2-4; 10 bases agree with TRBD1. Trimming took 6 bases from V and 0 from J; bases not matched to a gene: 14. CDR3 size: 19 residues. CDR3 protein: CASSLPGTGDGLAKNIQYF. The CDR3 DNA reads TGTGCCAGCAGCCTCCCGGGGACAGGGGACGGGTTAGCCAAAAACATTCAGTACTTC.

The chain employs TRBV9 and TRBJ2-1; D unresolved. The germline V gene encodes CDR1 SGDLS and CDR2 YYNGEE. The CDR3 has 16 amino acids. V lost 0 bases, J lost 0 bases, and 10 bases lay in between. This chain's CDR3 is CASSVGVPGSYNEQFF. CDR3 DNA: TGTGCCAGCAGCGTAGGGGTCCCAGGCTCCTACAATGAGCAGTTCTTC.

This clonotype turned up a few times. The chain carries TRBV24-1 and TRBJ2-1; D uncertain. The CDR3 runs to 14 residues. Germline CDR1 and CDR2: KGHDR and SFDVKD. Deletions cut 3 bases from V and 9 bases from J, with 14 bases between. The CDR3 sequence is CATSDLGPPGEQFF. The CDR3 DNA follows: TGTGCCACCAGTGATCTAGGACCCCCGGGTGAGCAGTTCTTC.

Details on this clonotype: A much larger clone is a single base away; this may be a read error. The chain employs TRBV12-3 or TRBV12-4 and TRBJ2-7; no clear D gene. This CDR3 comprises 11 residues. The germline V and J ends were trimmed by 7 bases and 5 bases, with 9 bases remaining between them. This chain's CDR3 is CASNRRNEQYF. Here the CDR3 DNA reads TGTGCCAGCAACCGACGCAACGAGCAGTACTTC.

On this clonotype itself: A much larger clone is a single base away; this may be a read error. The chain couples TRBV27 to TRBJ2-7; the D is unclear. V lost 5 bases, J lost 0 bases, and 5 bases lay in between. There are 12 residues in the CDR3. Germline V gene lookup returns CDR1 MNHEY and CDR2 SMNVEV (reference sequence). CDR3 loop: CASSTNSYEQYF. CDR3 in DNA: TGTGCCAGCAGTACTAACTCCTACGAGCAGTACTTC.

This clonotype was seen many times. The chain carries TRBV6-6 and TRBJ1-2, with D possibly TRBD1 on 5 matching bases. The CDR3 covers 16 residues. The ends were cut back, 6 bases at V and 3 bases at J, with 20 bases in the middle. Germline CDR1 MNHNY, CDR2 SVGAGI (reference sequence). The CDR3 region is CASSPLRGSSHYGYTF. For the CDR3, the DNA is TGTGCCAGCAGCCCCTTACGGGGCTCGTCGCACTATGGCTACACCTTC.